Sequencing of this T cell receptor (beta chain) was carried out in a study of T cell responses to AZD1222 COVID-19 vaccine. Study-wide results and limits: Regions left unmutated in variants are reportedly the target of nearly half of spike-specific TCRs. Spike-specific TCR breadth and depth were elevated following two AZD1222 doses. Donors skewed white British and female; clonal diversity was possibly underestimated.

Points on this clone: The antigen is unknown.

The data were produced by immunoSEQ multiplex PCR, yet TCRdb's version contains in-frame clones alone and is incomplete. The table records some 150,000 clones, 80% to 95% of them present only once. This clonotype was sampled from an adult who received the AZD1222 COVID-19 vaccine. Sequenced material: peripheral blood, taken 28 days after the second AZD1222 dose.

DNA for the CDR3: TGTGCCAGCAGCTTCCGACAGGGCCTCTACAATGAGCAGTTCTTC. The encoded protein is CASSFRQGLYNEQFF. This sequence joins TRBV3-1 (or the pseudogene TRBV3-2) and TRBJ2-1; 7 bases map to TRBD1. Germline trimming cut 5 bases from V and 3 bases from J; bases unmatched to any gene: 7. The CDR3 sequence is 15 residues long. Germline CDR1 is LGHDT and CDR2 is YNNKEL (reference sequence).